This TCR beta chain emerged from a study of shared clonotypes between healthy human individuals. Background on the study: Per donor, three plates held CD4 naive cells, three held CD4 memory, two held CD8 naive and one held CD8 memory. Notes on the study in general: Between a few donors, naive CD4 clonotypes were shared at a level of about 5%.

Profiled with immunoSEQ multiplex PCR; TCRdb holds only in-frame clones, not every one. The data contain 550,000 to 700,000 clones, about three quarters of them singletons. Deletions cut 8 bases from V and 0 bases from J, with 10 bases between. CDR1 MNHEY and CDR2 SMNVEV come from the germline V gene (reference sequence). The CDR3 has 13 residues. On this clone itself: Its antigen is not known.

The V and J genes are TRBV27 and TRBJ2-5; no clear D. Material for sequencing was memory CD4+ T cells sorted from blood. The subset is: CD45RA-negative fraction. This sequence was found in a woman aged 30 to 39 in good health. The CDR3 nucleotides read TGTGCCAGCGGCCTTACGTACCAAGAGACCCAGTACTTC. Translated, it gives CASGLTYQETQYF.